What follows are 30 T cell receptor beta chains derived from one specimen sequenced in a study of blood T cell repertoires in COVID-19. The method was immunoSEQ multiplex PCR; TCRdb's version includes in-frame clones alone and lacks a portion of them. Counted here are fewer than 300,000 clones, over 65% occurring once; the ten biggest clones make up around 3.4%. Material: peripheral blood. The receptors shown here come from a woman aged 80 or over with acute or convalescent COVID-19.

The DNA of the CDR3 is TGTGCCAGCAGGCCCACTCCGGGTCAAACTTCGGGAGAGACCCAGTACTTC. This codes for CASRPTPGQTSGETQYF. The chain uses TRBV25-1 and TRBJ2-5; D uncertain. V dropped 6 bases and J dropped 4 bases, with 24 bases sitting between them. The CDR3 has 17 residues. Per the germline V gene, CDR1 is MGHDK and CDR2 is SYGVNS.

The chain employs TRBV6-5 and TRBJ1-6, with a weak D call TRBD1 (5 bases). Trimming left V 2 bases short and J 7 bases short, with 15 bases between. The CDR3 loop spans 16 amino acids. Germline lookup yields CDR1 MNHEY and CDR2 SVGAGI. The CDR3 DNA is TGTGCCAGCAGTTACCTCCAGGGATTCGTGAATTCACCCCTCCACTTT. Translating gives CASSYLQGFVNSPLHF.

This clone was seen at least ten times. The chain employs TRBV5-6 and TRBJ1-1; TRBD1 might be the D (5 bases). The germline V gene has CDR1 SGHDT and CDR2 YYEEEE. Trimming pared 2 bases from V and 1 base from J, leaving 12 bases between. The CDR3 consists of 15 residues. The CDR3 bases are TGTGCCAGCAGCTTCGGAGGGCAGGGGAACACTGAAGCTTTCTTT. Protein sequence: CASSFGGQGNTEAFF.

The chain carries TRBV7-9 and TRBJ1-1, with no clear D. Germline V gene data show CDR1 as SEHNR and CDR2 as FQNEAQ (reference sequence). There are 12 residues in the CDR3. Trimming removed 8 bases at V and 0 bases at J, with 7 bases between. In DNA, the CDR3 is TGTGCCAGCGGCCTCATGAACACTGAAGCTTTCTTT. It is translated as CASGLMNTEAFF.

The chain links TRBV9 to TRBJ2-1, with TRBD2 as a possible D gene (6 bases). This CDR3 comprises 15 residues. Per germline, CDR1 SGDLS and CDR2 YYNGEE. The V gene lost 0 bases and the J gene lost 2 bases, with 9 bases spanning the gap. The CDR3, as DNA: TGTGCCAGCAGCGTAGATAGCGGCCCCTACAATGAGCAGTTCTTC. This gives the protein CASSVDSGPYNEQFF.

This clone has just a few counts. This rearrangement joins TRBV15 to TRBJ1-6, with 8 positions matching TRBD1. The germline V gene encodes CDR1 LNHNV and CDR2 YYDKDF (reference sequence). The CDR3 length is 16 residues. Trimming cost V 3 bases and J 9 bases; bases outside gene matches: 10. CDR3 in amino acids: CATSSSDRAFSSPLHF. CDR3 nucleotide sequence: TGTGCCACCAGCAGTTCGGACAGGGCTTTCAGTTCACCCCTCCACTTT.

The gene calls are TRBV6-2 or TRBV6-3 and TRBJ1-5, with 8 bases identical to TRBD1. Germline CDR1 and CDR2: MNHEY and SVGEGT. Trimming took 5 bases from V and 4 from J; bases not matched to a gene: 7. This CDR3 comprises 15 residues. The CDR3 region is CASSPTGDWNQPQHF. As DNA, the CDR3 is TGTGCCAGCAGTCCGACAGGGGATTGGAATCAGCCCCAGCATTTT.

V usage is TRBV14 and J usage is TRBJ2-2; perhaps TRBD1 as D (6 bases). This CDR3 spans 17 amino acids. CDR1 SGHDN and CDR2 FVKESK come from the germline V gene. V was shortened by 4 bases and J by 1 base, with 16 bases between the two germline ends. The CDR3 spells CASSPFTGTWNTGELFF. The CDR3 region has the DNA TGTGCCAGCAGCCCCTTTACAGGGACATGGAACACCGGGGAGCTGTTTTTT.

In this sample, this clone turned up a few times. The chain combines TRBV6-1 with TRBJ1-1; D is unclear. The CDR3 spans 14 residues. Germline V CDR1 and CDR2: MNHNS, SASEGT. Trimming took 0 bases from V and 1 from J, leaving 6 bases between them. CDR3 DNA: TGTGCCAGCAGTGAAGCGGCACCGAACACTGAAGCTTTCTTT. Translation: CASSEAAPNTEAFF.

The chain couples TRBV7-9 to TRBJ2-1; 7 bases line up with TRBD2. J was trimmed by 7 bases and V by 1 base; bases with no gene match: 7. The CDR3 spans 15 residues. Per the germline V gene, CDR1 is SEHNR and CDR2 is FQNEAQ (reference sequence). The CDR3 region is CASSLDWRELNEQFF. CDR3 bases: TGTGCCAGCAGCTTAGACTGGCGGGAGCTGAATGAGCAGTTCTTC. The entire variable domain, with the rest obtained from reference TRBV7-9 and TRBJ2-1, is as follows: DTGVSQNPRHKITKRGQNVTFRCDPISEHNRLYWYRQTLGQGPEFLTYFQNEAQLEKSRLLSDRFSAERPKGSFSTLEIQRTEQGDSAMYLCASSLDWRELNEQFFGPGTRLTVL.

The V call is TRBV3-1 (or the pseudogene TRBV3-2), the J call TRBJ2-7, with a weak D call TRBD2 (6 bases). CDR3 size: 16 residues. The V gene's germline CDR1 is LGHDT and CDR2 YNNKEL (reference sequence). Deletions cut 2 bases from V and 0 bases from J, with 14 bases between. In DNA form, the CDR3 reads TGTGCCAGCAGCCAAAGGTGGGGAGGCGGCTCCTACGAGCAGTACTTC. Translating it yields CASSQRWGGGSYEQYF.

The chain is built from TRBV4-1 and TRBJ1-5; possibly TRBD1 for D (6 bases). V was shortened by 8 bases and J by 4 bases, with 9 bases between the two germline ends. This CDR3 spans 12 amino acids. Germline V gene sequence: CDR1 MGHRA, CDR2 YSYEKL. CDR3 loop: CASSGVNQPQHF. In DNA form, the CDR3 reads TGCGCCAGCTCAGGGGTAAATCAGCCCCAGCATTTT.

The CDR3 protein is CASTQVRGRFNSPLHF. Here the CDR3 DNA reads TGTGCCAGCACCCAGGTGAGGGGGCGTTTTAATTCACCCCTCCACTTT. The chain links TRBV28 to TRBJ1-6; 7 nucleotides align to TRBD1. CDR3 size: 16 residues. J was trimmed by 6 bases and V by 7 bases; bases with no gene match: 12. In germline, CDR1 is MDHEN, CDR2 SYDVKM.

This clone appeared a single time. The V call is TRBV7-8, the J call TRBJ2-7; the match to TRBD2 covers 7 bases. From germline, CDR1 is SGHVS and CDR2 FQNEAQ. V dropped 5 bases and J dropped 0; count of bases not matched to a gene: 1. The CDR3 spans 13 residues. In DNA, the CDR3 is TGTGCCAGCAGCCGGGACTACTCCTACGAGCAGTACTTC. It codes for CASSRDYSYEQYF.

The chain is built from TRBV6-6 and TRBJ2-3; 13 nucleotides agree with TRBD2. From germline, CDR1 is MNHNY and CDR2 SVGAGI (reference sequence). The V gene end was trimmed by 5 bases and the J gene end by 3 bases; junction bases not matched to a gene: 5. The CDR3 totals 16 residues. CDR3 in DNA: TGTGCCAGCAGTCACACACTAGCGGGGGGGACAGATACGCAGTATTTT. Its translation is CASSHTLAGGTDTQYF.

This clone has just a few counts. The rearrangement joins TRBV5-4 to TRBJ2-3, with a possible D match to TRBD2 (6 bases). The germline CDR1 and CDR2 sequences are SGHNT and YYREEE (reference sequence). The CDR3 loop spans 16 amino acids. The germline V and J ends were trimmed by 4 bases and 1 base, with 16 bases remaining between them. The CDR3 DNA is TGTGCCAGCAGCAGGAGGGCCTTAGGGGGCACAGATACGCAGTATTTT. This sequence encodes CASSRRALGGTDTQYF.

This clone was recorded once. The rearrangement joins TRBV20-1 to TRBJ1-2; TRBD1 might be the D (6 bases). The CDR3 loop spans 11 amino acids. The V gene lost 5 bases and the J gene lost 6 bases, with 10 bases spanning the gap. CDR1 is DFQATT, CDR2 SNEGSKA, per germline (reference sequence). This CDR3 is CSAPGTNGYTF. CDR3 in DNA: TGCAGTGCTCCCGGGACAAATGGCTACACCTTC.

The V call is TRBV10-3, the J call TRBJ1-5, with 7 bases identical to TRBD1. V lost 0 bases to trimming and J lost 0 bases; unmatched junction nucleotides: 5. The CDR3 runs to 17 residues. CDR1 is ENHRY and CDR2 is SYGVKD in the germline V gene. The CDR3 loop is CAISESAGQSSNQPQHF. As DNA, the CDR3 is TGTGCCATCAGTGAGTCGGCGGGACAGTCTAGCAATCAGCCCCAGCATTTT.

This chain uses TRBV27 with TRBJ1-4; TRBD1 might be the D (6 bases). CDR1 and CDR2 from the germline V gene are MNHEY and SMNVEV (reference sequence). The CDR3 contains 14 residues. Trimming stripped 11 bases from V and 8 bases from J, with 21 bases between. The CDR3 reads CAARAWGTPEKLFF. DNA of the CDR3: TGTGCCGCCCGGGCTTGGGGGACACCAGAAAAACTGTTTTTT.

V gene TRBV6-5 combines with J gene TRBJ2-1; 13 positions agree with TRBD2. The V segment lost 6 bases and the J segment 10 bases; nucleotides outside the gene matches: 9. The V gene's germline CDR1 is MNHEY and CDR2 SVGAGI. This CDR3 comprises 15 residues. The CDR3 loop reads CASRRLETSGREQFF. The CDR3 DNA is TGTGCCAGCAGGAGATTAGAGACTAGCGGGAGGGAGCAGTTCTTC.

CDR3 sequence: CASSYLRRGEGGTQYF. The CDR3 bases are TGTGCCAGCAGTTACCTTCGGCGGGGGGAGGGGGGTACGCAGTATTTT. V usage is TRBV6-5 and J usage is TRBJ2-3; the match to TRBD2 covers 8 bases. This CDR3 is 16 amino acids long. Germline V gene lookup returns CDR1 MNHEY and CDR2 SVGAGI. Losses at the gene ends were 2 bases for V and 8 bases for J; bases not matched to a gene: 12.

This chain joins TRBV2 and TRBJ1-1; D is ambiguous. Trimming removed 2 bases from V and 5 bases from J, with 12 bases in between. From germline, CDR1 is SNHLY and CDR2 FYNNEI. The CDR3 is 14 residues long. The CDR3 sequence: CASSERGLWTEAFF. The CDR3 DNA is TGTGCCAGCAGTGAAAGAGGGTTGTGGACTGAAGCTTTCTTT.

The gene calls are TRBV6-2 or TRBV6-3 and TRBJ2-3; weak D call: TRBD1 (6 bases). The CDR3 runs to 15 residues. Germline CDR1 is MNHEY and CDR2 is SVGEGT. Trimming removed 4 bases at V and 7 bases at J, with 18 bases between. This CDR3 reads CASSSAGVGWNTQYF. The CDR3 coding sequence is TGTGCCAGCAGTTCAGCAGGGGTTGGTTGGAATACGCAGTATTTT.

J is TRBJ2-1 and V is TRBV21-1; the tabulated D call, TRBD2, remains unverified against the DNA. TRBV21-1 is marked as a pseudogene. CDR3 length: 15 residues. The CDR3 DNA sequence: TGTGCCAGTACTCCTGGGGGGGGGATCTACAATGAGCAGTTCTTC. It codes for CASTPGGGIYNEQFF.

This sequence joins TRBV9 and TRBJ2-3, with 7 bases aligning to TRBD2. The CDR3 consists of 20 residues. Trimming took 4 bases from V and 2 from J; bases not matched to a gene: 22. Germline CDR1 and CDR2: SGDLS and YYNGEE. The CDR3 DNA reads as TGTGCCAGCAGCCCCAGAGGTTCCGGGCGGGAGACAGAGCACACAGATACGCAGTATTTT. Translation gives CASSPRGSGRETEHTDTQYF.

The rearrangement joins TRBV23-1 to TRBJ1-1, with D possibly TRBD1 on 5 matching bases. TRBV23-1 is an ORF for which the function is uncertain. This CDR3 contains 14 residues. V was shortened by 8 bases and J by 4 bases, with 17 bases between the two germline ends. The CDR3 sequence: CASRGKGFGTEAFF. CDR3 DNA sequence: TGCGCCAGCCGGGGGAAGGGTTTTGGCACTGAAGCTTTCTTT.

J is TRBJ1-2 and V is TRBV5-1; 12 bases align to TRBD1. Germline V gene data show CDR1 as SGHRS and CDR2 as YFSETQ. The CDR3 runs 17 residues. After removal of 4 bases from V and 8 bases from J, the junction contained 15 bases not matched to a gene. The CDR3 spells CASSPGTGGLPVAGYTF. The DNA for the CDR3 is TGCGCCAGCAGCCCTGGGACAGGGGGCCTCCCCGTCGCGGGCTACACCTTC.

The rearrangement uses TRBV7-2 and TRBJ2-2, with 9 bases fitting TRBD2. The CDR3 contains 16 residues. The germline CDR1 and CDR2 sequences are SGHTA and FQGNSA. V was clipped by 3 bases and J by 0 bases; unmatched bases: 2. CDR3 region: CASSFPSGTNTGELFF. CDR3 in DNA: TGTGCCAGCAGCTTCCCTAGCGGGACGAACACCGGGGAGCTGTTTTTT.

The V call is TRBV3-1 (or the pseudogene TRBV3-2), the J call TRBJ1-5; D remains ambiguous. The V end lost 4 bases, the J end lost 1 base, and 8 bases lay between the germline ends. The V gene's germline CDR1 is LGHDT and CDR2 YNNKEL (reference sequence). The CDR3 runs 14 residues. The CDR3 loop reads CASSRTASNQPQHF. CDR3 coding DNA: TGTGCCAGCAGCCGAACAGCCAGCAATCAGCCCCAGCATTTT.

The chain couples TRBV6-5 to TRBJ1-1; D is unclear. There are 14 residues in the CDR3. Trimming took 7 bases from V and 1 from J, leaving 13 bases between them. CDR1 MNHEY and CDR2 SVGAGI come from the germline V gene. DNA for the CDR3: TGTGCCAGCACAATTCAGGCCGGGAACACTGAAGCTTTCTTT. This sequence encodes CASTIQAGNTEAFF.